One sample yielded the 22 T cell receptor beta chains listed below, sequenced in a study of T-cell memory formation after mild COVID-19. TCRdb re-derived calls from the 5' RACE reads in MiXCR, one entry per CDR3 protein. The sample has about 150,000 distinct CDR3 sequences; 6% to 7% are singletons. What was sequenced was PBMCs or a T cell subset sorted from them (not recorded which). These receptors were obtained from an adult woman who had mild COVID-19 (a few samples of this study predate the infection). Cell type and time point are not known.

This clonotype was seen many times. This sequence joins TRBV5-6 and TRBJ2-3; 10 bases are shared with TRBD2. This CDR3 region has 15 residues. With V trimmed by 4 bases and J by 4 bases, 6 bases remained unmatched. Per germline, CDR1 SGHDT and CDR2 YYEEEE. The CDR3 DNA follows: TGTGCCAGCAGCAACCGACTAGCGGGTGCAGATACGCAGTATTTT. Its protein is CASSNRLAGADTQYF.

This clonotype was observed many times. V is TRBV12-3 or TRBV12-4 and J is TRBJ1-1; D is perhaps TRBD1 (5 bases). There are 14 residues in the CDR3. V was shortened by 3 bases and J by 0 bases, with 8 bases between the two germline ends. The CDR3 nucleotides read TGTGCCAGCAGTTTGGGACGGATGAACACTGAAGCTTTCTTT. This encodes CASSLGRMNTEAFF.

The V gene is TRBV12-3 or TRBV12-4, the J gene TRBJ1-1; D gene unclear. The CDR3 consists of 11 residues. The ends were cut back, 6 bases at V and 13 bases at J, with 15 bases in the middle. Written as DNA, the CDR3 is TGTGCCAGCAGATCCTCCTACTTAGTTTTCTTT. Translating gives CASRSSYLVFF.

This clonotype has at least ten counts. This chain links TRBV19 with TRBJ2-1; 9 bases line up with TRBD2. Germline V gene sequence: CDR1 LNHDA, CDR2 SQIVND (reference sequence). The CDR3 has 14 amino acids. Trimming took 4 bases from V and 10 from J; bases not matched to a gene: 8. The CDR3 DNA sequence: TGTGCCAGTAGTAGATCTAGCGGGATAGGGGAGCAGTTCTTC. Its translation: CASSRSSGIGEQFF.

This clonotype was detected ten times or more. The chain couples TRBV6-5 to TRBJ1-2, with D possibly being TRBD1 (5 bases). V lost 1 base to trimming and J lost 7 bases, with 13 bases between them. The CDR3 has 14 amino acids. The germline V gene has CDR1 MNHEY and CDR2 SVGAGI. The CDR3 loop reads CASSYWQGGGGYTF. Here the CDR3 DNA reads TGTGCCAGCAGTTACTGGCAGGGAGGTGGTGGCTACACCTTC.

This clonotype was observed a handful of times. This chain links TRBV4-2 with TRBJ2-1, with TRBD2 matching 11 bases. The V and J ends lost 1 base and 5 bases, in that order; junction bases with no gene match: 1. CDR1 and CDR2 from the germline V gene are LGHNA and YNFKEQ. The CDR3 length is 15 residues. CDR3 sequence reads: CASSQVLAGDNEQFF. The CDR3 DNA reads as TGTGCCAGCAGCCAAGTACTAGCGGGAGACAATGAGCAGTTCTTC.

This clonotype has ten or more counts. The gene calls are TRBV10-3 and TRBJ1-2; 11 positions agree with TRBD1. The V segment lost 3 bases and the J segment 5 bases; nucleotides outside the gene matches: 8. CDR3 length equals 16 residues. Germline assignment: CDR1 ENHRY and CDR2 SYGVKD. In DNA, the CDR3 is TGTGCCATCAGTGATCGCGGGACAGGGGGAAGGTATGGCTACACCTTC. It encodes CAISDRGTGGRYGYTF.

The V call is TRBV5-1, the J call TRBJ2-3, with unresolved D. V was pared by 5 bases and J by 2 bases, with 18 bases between. Germline loops: CDR1 SGHRS, CDR2 YFSETQ. The CDR3 runs to 16 residues. CDR3 DNA sequence: TGCGCCAGCAGTGTTCTACCTGGGCTTTACACAGATACGCAGTATTTT. Residues: CASSVLPGLYTDTQYF.

The rearrangement links TRBV5-1 to TRBJ1-2, with no clear D. V was clipped by 2 bases and J by 2 bases, with 10 bases between them. This CDR3 is built from 14 residues. Germline CDR1 is SGHRS and CDR2 is YFSETQ. The CDR3 here is CASSFSPANYGYTF. As DNA, the CDR3 is TGCGCCAGCAGCTTCTCCCCCGCCAACTATGGCTACACCTTC.

This clonotype was picked up a small number of times. This chain uses TRBV3-1 with TRBJ2-1; 10 nucleotides line up with TRBD2. With V trimmed by 2 bases and J by 7 bases, 5 bases remained unmatched. The germline V gene has CDR1 LGHDT and CDR2 YNNKEL (reference sequence). CDR3 length: 15 residues. CDR3 nucleotides: TGTGCCAGCAGCCAACGAGCGGGAGGGCAGAATGAGCAGTTCTTC. It encodes CASSQRAGGQNEQFF.

There are many counts of this clonotype. This chain uses TRBV6-5 with TRBJ1-1, with 10 positions matching TRBD1. This CDR3 has 15 residues. Germline trimming cut 5 bases from V and 11 bases from J; bases unmatched to any gene: 14. CDR1 MNHEY and CDR2 SVGAGI come from the germline V gene. The CDR3 bases are TGTGCCAGCAGTATCAGACAGGGGGCAGTCGGAAGGGCTTTCTTT. Amino acid sequence: CASSIRQGAVGRAFF.

This clonotype was detected many times. The chain couples TRBV9 to TRBJ2-3; 8 nucleotides agree with TRBD2. The CDR3 is 16 residues long. Unmatched junction bases numbered 10, after V lost 4 bases and J lost 3 bases. CDR1 and CDR2 from the germline V gene are SGDLS and YYNGEE. The CDR3 loop is CASSTQSGRGTDTQYF. CDR3 in DNA: TGTGCCAGCAGCACCCAGAGCGGGAGAGGGACAGATACGCAGTATTTT.

This clonotype was detected ten times or more. The chain links TRBV7-8 to TRBJ1-1, with a possible D match to TRBD1 (6 bases). The CDR3 is 16 residues long. CDR1 SGHVS and CDR2 FQNEAQ come from the germline V gene. V shed 5 bases and J shed 1 base, with 17 bases lying between them. The CDR3 sequence is CASSLEKGVKNTEAFF. CDR3 in DNA: TGTGCCAGCAGCCTAGAGAAGGGGGTCAAGAACACTGAAGCTTTCTTT.

The J gene is TRBJ2-7, the V gene TRBV5-1; 9 bases line up with TRBD1. V lost 4 bases, J lost 2 bases, and 4 bases stayed unmatched. Germline V CDR1 and CDR2: SGHRS, YFSETQ. The CDR3 contains 14 residues. The CDR3 spells CASSTGTGTYEQYF. The CDR3 DNA follows: TGCGCCAGCAGCACCGGGACAGGGACCTACGAGCAGTACTTC.

V is TRBV3-1 and J is TRBJ2-7; possibly TRBD2 for D (7 bases). CDR3 length equals 14 residues. Germline assignment: CDR1 LGHDT and CDR2 YNNKEL (reference sequence). Trimming removed 4 bases at V and 4 bases at J, with 14 bases between. The CDR3 nucleotides read TGTGCCAGCAGCCCGCGGAGGGGGGGTTACGAGCAGTACTTC. Amino acid sequence: CASSPRRGGYEQYF.

This clonotype was observed many times. This rearrangement joins TRBV29-1 to TRBJ2-7; the match to TRBD1 covers 11 bases. Germline V gives CDR1 SQVTM, CDR2 ANQGSEA. V lost 5 bases and J lost 4; bases outside the gene matches: 4. The CDR3 spans 13 residues. In nucleotides, the CDR3 is TGCAGCGTTATCCGGGACAGGGGGTACGAGCAGTACTTC. This gives the protein CSVIRDRGYEQYF.

This clonotype was detected ten times or more. V is TRBV20-1 and J is TRBJ1-6; TRBD1 aligns across 9 bases. The V segment lost 3 bases and the J segment 7 bases; nucleotides outside the gene matches: 4. Germline V gene data show CDR1 as DFQATT and CDR2 as SNEGSKA (reference sequence). This CDR3 is 14 amino acids long. This CDR3 is CSARRTGENSPLHF. In DNA, the CDR3 is TGCAGTGCTAGGAGGACAGGGGAAAATTCACCCCTCCACTTT.

In its sample, this clonotype was seen many times. The gene calls are TRBV27 and TRBJ2-2, with D unclear. CDR1 is MNHEY and CDR2 is SMNVEV in the germline V gene (reference sequence). The CDR3 contains 14 residues. Trimming took 6 bases from V and 6 from J, leaving 14 bases between them. CDR3 amino acids: CASSRAAGAGELFF. DNA for the CDR3: TGTGCCAGCAGCCGGGCGGCCGGTGCCGGGGAGCTGTTTTTT.

The V and J genes are TRBV29-1 and TRBJ1-1; maybe TRBD1 (5 bases). In germline, CDR1 is SQVTM, CDR2 ANQGSEA. The V end lost 2 bases, the J end lost 0 bases, and 7 bases lay between the germline ends. CDR3 length equals 13 residues. As DNA, the CDR3 is TGCAGCGTTGAAAGAGGGGTGAACACTGAAGCTTTCTTT. Protein sequence: CSVERGVNTEAFF.

This clonotype was seen a few times. The CDR3 region is CASSITGEQYF. CDR3 sequence (DNA): TGCGCCAGCAGCATAACAGGCGAGCAGTACTTC. V gene TRBV5-1 combines with J gene TRBJ2-7; the D gene is possibly TRBD1 (5 bases). V was trimmed by 4 bases and J by 6 bases, leaving 8 bases between them. Germline CDR1 is SGHRS and CDR2 is YFSETQ. The CDR3 totals 11 residues.

This clonotype was recorded many times. J is TRBJ1-3 and V is TRBV7-2; D remains unclear. This CDR3 comprises 15 residues. Trimming removed 0 bases from V and 0 bases from J, with 6 bases in between. Germline CDR1 reads SGHTA; CDR2 reads FQGNSA. The DNA for the CDR3 is TGTGCCAGCAGCTTAGCGGAATTCTCTGGAAACACCATATATTTT. Translating it yields CASSLAEFSGNTIYF.

This clonotype showed up just a few times. The J gene is TRBJ2-3, the V gene TRBV14, with D tentatively TRBD1 (6 bases). The CDR3 runs to 15 residues. Looked up from germline, CDR1 is SGHDN and CDR2 is FVKESK. V was clipped by 1 base and J by 8 bases, with 16 bases between them. The CDR3 loop reads CASSQVTGTVGTQYF. The CDR3 nucleotides read TGTGCCAGCAGCCAAGTTACAGGGACGGTTGGTACGCAGTATTTT.